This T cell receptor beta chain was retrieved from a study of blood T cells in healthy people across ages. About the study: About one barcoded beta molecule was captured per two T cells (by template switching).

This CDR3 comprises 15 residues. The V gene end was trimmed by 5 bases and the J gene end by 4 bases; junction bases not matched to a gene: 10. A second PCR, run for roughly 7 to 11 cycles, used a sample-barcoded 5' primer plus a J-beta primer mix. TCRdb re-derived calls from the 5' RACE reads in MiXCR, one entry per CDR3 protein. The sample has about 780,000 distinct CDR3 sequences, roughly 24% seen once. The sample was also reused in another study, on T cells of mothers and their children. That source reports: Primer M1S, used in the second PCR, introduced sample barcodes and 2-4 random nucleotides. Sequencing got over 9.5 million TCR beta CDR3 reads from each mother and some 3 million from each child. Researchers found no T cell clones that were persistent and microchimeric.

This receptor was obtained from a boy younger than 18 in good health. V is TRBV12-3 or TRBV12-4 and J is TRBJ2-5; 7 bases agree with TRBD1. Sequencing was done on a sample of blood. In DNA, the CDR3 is TGTGCCAGCAGTATCGTGACAGGGTGGGCAGAGACCCAGTACTTC. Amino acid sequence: CASSIVTGWAETQYF.